The 3 T cell receptor beta chains presented below share a single source sample, sequenced in a study of CD8+ T cells in alopecia areata. Extraction and reverse transcription of RNA yielded cDNA as the sequencing template. Only in-frame clones appear in the TCRdb table, and some are missing; sequencing was by immunoSEQ multiplex PCR. Of 90,000 to 150,000 clones listed, roughly 66% are singletons. Sequences were obtained from CD4+ T cells sorted from blood. The receptors here all came from a human donor in good health.

This clone was seen a few times. The chain employs TRBV5-1 and TRBJ1-2; a possible D gene is TRBD1 (5 bases). The CDR3 is 15 residues long. The germline CDR1 and CDR2 sequences are SGHRS and YFSETQ. V was pared by 6 bases and J by 4 bases, with 19 bases between. The CDR3 region has the DNA TGCGCCAGCAACCTAGACAGCCTATTGAGCTATGGCTACACCTTC. The encoded protein is CASNLDSLLSYGYTF.

The chain combines TRBV29-1 with TRBJ1-1, with D possibly being TRBD1 (6 bases). Trimming removed 4 bases at V and 1 base at J, with 13 bases between. This CDR3 contains 14 residues. Germline V gene lookup returns CDR1 SQVTM and CDR2 ANQGSEA. DNA for the CDR3: TGCAGCGTTGCCCAGGGGCTTGGGAACACTGAAGCTTTCTTT. Residues: CSVAQGLGNTEAFF.

The rearrangement links TRBV5-1 to TRBJ2-7; the D gene is possibly TRBD2 (5 bases). The germline CDR1 and CDR2 sequences are SGHRS and YFSETQ. V lost 4 bases and J 6 bases, leaving 17 bases between the germline ends. This CDR3 comprises 14 residues. CDR3 sequence reads: CASSLGDTGSEQYF. The CDR3 DNA is TGCGCCAGCAGCCTGGGAGATACGGGATCCGAGCAGTACTTC.